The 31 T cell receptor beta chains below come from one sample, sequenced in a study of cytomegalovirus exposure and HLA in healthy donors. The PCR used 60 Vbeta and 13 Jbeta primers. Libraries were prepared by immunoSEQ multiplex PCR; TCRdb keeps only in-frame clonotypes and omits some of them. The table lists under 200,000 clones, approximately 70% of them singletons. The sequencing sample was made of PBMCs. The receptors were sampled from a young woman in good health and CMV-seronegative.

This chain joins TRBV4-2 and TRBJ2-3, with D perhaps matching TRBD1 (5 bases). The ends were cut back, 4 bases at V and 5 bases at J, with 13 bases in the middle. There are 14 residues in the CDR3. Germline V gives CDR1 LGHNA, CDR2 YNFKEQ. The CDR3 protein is CASSLLWTLDTQYF. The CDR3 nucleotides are TGTGCCAGCAGCCTCCTTTGGACATTAGATACGCAGTATTTT.

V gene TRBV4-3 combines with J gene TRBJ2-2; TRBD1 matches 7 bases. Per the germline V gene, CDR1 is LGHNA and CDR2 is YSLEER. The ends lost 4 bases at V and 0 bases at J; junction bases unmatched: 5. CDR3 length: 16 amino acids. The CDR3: CASSRTGTANTGELFF. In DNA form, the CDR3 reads TGCGCCAGCAGCCGTACCGGGACAGCGAACACCGGGGAGCTGTTTTTT.

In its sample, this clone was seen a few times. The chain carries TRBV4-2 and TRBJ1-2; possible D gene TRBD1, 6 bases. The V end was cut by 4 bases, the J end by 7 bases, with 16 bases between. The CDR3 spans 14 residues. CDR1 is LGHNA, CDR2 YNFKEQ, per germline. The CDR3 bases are TGTGCCAGCAGCCGGGAGGGGGTAACCGGTGGCTACACCTTC. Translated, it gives CASSREGVTGGYTF.

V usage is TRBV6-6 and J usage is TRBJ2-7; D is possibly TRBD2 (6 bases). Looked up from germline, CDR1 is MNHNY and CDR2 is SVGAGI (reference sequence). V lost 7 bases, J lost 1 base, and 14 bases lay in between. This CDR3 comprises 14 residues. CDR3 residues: CASIDGGSSYEQYF. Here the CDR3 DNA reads TGTGCCAGCATCGACGGGGGTTCATCCTACGAGCAGTACTTC.

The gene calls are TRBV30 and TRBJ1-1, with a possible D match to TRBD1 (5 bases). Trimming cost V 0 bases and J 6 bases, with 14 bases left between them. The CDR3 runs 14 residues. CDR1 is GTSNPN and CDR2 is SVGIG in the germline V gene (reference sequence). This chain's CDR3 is CAWSVLRGSPEAFF. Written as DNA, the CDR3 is TGTGCCTGGAGTGTATTGCGGGGGAGCCCTGAAGCTTTCTTT. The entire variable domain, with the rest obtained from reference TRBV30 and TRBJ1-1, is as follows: SQTIHQWPATLVQPVGSPLSLECTVEGTSNPNLYWYRQAAGRGLQLLFYSVGIGQISSEVPQNLSASRPQDRQFILSSKKLLLSDSGFYLCAWSVLRGSPEAFFGQGTRLTVV.

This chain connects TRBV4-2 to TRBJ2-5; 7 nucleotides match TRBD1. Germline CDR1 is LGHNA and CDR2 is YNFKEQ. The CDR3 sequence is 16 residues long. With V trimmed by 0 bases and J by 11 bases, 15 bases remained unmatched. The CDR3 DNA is TGTGCCAGCAGCCAAGACGCCCCCCACAACAGGGGAGAGCAGTACTTC. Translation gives CASSQDAPHNRGEQYF.

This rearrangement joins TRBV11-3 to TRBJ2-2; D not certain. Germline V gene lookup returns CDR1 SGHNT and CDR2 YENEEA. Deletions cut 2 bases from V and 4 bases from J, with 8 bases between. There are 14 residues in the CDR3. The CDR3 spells CASSLSEVTGELFF. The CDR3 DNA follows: TGTGCCAGCAGCTTAAGTGAGGTCACCGGGGAGCTGTTTTTT.

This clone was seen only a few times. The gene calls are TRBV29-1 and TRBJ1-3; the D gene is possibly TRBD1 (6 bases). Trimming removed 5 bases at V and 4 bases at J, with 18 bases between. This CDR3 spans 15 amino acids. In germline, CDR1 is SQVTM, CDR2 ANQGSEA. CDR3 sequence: CSVFTTGLQGNTIYF. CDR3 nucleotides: TGCAGCGTTTTTACGACAGGCCTTCAGGGAAACACCATATATTTT.

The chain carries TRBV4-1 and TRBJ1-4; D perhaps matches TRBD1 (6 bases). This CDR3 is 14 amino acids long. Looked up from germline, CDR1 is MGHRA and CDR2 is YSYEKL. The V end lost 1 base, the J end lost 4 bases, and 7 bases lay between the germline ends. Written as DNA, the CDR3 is TGCGCCAGCAGCCAAGCCAGGGGTAATGAAAAACTGTTTTTT. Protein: CASSQARGNEKLFF.

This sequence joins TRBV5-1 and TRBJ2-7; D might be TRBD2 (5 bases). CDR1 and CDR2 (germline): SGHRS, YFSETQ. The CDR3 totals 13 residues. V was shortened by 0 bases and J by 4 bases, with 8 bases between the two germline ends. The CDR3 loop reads CASSLDSGYEQYF. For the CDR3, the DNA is TGCGCCAGCAGCTTGGATTCGGGGTACGAGCAGTACTTC.

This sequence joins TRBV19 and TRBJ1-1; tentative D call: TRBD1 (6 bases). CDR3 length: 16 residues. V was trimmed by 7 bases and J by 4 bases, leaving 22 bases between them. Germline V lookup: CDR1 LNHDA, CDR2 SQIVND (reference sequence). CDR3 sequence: CASTSQGTGLVTEAFF. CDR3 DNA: TGTGCCAGTACCTCTCAAGGCACAGGGCTGGTCACTGAAGCTTTCTTT.

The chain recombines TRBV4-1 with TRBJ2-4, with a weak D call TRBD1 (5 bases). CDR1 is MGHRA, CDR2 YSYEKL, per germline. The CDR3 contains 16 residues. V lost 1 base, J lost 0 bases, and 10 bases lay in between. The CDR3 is CASSQGQSIAKNIQYF. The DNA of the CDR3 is TGCGCCAGCAGCCAAGGACAGTCGATAGCCAAAAACATTCAGTACTTC.

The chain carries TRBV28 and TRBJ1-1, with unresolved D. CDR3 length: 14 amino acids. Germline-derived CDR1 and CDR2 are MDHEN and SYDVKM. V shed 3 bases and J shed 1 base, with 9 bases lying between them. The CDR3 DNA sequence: TGTGCCAGCAGTTTGAGGTTGGAGAACACTGAAGCTTTCTTT. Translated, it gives CASSLRLENTEAFF. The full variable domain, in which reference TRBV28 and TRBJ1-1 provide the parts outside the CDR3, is DVKVTQSSRYLVKRTGEKVFLECVQDMDHENMFWYRQDPGLGLRLIYFSYDVKMKEKGDIPEGYSVSREKKERFSLILESASTNQTSMYLCASSLRLENTEAFFGQGTRLTVV.

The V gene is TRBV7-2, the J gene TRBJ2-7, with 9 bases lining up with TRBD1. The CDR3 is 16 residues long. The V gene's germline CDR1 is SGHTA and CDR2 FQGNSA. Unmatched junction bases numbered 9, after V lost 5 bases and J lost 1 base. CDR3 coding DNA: TGTGCCAGCAGCCCTCTCCCCGGGACAGGGTCCTACGAGCAGTACTTC. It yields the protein CASSPLPGTGSYEQYF.

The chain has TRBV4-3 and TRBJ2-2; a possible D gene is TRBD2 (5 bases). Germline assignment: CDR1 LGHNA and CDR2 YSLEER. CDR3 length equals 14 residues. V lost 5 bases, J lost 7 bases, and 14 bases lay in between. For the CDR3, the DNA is TGCGCCAGCAGCAAGAGGGAGAGGAACGGGGAGCTGTTTTTT. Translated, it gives CASSKRERNGELFF.

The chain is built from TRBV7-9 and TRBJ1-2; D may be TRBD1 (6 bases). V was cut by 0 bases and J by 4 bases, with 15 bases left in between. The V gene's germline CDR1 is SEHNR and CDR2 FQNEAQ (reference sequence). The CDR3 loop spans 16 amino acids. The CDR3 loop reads CASSLAWGPDLYGYTF. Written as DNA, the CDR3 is TGTGCCAGCAGCTTAGCATGGGGGCCGGATCTCTATGGCTACACCTTC.

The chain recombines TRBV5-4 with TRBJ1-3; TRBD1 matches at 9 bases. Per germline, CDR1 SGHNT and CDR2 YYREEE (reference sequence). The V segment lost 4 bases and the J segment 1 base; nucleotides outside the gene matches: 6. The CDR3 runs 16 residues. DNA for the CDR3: TGTGCCAGCAGCGTGGGACAGGGCTCTTCTGGAAACACCATATATTTT. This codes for CASSVGQGSSGNTIYF. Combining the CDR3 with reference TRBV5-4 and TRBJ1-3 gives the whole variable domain ETGVTQSPTHLIKTRGQQVTLRCSSQSGHNTVSWYQQALGQGPQFIFQYYREEENGRGNFPPRFSGLQFPNYSSELNVNALELDDSALYLCASSVGQGSSGNTIYFGEGSWLTVV.

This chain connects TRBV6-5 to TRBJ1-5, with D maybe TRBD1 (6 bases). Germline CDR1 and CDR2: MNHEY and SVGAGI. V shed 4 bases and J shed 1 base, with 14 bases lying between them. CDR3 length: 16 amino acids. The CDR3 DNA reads TGTGCCAGCAGTTTGCTACAGGGCGGAAGCAATCAGCCCCAGCATTTT. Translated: CASSLLQGGSNQPQHF.

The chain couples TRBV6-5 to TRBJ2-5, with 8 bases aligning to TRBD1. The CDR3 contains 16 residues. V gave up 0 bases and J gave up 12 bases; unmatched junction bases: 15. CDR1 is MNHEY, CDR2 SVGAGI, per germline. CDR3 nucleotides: TGTGCCAGCAGTTACTCCCTCCTGAGGACAGGGAATAGGGAGTACTTC. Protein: CASSYSLLRTGNREYF.

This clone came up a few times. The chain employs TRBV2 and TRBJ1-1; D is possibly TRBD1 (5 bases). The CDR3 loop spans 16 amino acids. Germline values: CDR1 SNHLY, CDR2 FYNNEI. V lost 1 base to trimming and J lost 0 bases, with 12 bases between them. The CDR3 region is CASSEGGGGMNTEAFF. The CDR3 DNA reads TGTGCCAGCAGTGAAGGGGGCGGGGGGATGAACACTGAAGCTTTCTTT. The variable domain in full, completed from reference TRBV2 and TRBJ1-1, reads EPEVTQTPSHQVTQMGQEVILRCVPISNHLYFYWYRQILGQKVEFLVSFYNNEISEKSEIFDDQFSVERPDGSNFTLKIRSTKLEDSAMYFCASSEGGGGMNTEAFFGQGTRLTVV.

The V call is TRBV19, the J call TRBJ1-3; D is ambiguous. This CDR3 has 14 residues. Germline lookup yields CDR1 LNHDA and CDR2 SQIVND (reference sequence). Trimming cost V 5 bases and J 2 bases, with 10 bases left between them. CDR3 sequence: CASSAGFTGNTIYF. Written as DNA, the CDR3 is TGTGCCAGTAGTGCCGGTTTTACTGGAAACACCATATATTTT.

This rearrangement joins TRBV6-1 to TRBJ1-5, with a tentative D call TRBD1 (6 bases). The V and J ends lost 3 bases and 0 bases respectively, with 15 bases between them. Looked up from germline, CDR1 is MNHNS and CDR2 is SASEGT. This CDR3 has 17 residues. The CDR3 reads CASSDLWGRDSNQPQHF. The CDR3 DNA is TGTGCCAGCAGTGATTTATGGGGGCGAGATAGCAATCAGCCCCAGCATTTT.

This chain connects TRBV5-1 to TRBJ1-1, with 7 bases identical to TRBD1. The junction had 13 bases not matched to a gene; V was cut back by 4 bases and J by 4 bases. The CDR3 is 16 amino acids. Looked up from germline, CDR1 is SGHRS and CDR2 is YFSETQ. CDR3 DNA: TGCGCCAGCAGCGACCCGACGCGAGGGGGCGGCACTGAAGCTTTCTTT. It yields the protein CASSDPTRGGGTEAFF. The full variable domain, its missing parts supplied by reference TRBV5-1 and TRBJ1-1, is KAGVTQTPRYLIKTRGQQVTLSCSPISGHRSVSWYQQTPGQGLQFLFEYFSETQRNKGNFPGRFSGRQFSNSRSEMNVSTLELGDSALYLCASSDPTRGGGTEAFFGQGTRLTVV.

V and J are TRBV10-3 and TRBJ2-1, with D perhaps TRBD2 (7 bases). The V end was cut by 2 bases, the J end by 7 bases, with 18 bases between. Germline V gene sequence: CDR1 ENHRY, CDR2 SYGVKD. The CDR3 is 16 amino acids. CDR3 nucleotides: TGTGCCATCAGTGAGATGGGAGGGGGTTACCAGAATGAGCAGTTCTTC. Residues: CAISEMGGGYQNEQFF.

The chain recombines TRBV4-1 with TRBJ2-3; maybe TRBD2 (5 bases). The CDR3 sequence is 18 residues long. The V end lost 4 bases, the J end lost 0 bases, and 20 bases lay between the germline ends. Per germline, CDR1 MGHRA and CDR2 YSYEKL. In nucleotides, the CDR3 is TGCGCCAGCAGCCTCATTACTTGGACTGGAACTAGCACAGATACGCAGTATTTT. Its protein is CASSLITWTGTSTDTQYF.

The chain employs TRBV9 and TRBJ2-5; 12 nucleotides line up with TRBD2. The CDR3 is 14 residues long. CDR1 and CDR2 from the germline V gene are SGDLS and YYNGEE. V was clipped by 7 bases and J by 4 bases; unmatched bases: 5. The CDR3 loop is CASPLAGGRETQYF. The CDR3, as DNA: TGTGCCAGCCCACTAGCGGGGGGTCGAGAGACCCAGTACTTC.

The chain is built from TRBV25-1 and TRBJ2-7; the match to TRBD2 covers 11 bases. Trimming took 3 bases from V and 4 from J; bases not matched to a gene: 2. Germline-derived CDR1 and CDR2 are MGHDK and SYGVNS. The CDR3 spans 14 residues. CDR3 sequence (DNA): TGTGCCAGCAGTGATAGCGGGGGGGCGTACGAGCAGTACTTC. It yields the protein CASSDSGGAYEQYF.

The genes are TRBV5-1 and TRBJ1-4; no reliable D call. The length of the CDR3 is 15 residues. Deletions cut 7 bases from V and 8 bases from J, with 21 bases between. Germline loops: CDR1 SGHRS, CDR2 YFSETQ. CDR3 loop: CASASSSGDGEKLFF. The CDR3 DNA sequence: TGCGCCAGCGCATCTTCGTCGGGAGATGGCGAAAAACTGTTTTTT.

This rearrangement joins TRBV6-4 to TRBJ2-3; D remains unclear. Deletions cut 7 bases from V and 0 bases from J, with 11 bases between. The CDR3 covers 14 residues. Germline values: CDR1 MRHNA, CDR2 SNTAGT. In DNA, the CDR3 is TGTGCCAGCAAGGAGTCTTTTAGCACAGATACGCAGTATTTT. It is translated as CASKESFSTDTQYF.

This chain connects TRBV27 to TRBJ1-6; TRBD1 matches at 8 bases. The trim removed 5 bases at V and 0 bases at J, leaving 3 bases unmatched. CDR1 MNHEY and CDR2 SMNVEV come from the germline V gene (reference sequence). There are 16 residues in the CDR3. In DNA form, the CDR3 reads TGTGCCAGCAGTGTGACAGGGGTCTCCTATAATTCACCCCTCCACTTT. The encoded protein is CASSVTGVSYNSPLHF.

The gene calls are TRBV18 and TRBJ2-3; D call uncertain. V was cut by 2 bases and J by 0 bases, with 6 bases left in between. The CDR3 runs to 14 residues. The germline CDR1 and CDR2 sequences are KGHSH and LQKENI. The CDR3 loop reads CASSPFSSTDTQYF. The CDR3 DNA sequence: TGTGCCAGCTCACCATTTTCTAGCACAGATACGCAGTATTTT.